The sequence of this TCR beta chain was determined in a study of blood T cell repertoires in COVID-19. Trimming pared 7 bases from V and 5 bases from J, leaving 11 bases between. The CDR3 covers 11 residues. Germline-derived CDR1 and CDR2 are DFQATT and SNEGSKA (reference sequence). Generated by immunoSEQ multiplex PCR, the TCRdb table keeps only in-frame clones and is missing some. The sample carries about 87,000 clones, under 85% recorded once. This chain connects TRBV20-1 to TRBJ1-2; D perhaps matches TRBD1 (5 bases). Source material: peripheral blood. The receptor's source is a woman in her 70s with acute or convalescent COVID-19. The CDR3 DNA reads as TGCAGTGGAAGCCCAGGGTATGGCTACACCTTC. This codes for CSGSPGYGYTF.